The next 5 T cell receptor beta chains were all read from a single sample in a study of T cells in Graves' hyperthyroidism and ophthalmopathy. From RNA transcripts, TCR beta CDR3 regions were amplified. A set of HTBI primers served as the primers for a first-round RT-PCR of the TCR CDR3. TCRdb analysed the multiplex PCR reads with MiXCR anew, one entry per CDR3 protein. Counted here are about 270,000 distinct CDR3 sequences, roughly 22% occurring once; the ten biggest clones make up around 32%. Specimen: blood. These receptors all stem from a woman in her thirties or forties with Graves' ophthalmopathy.

The chain has TRBV7-2 and TRBJ2-7, with 8 bases that match TRBD1. Unmatched junction bases numbered 7, after V lost 5 bases and J lost 4 bases. CDR1 SGHTA and CDR2 FQGNSA come from the germline V gene. This CDR3 comprises 14 residues. The CDR3 here is CASSLPGTGYEQYF. The DNA for the CDR3 is TGTGCCAGCAGCCTCCCCGGGACAGGTTACGAGCAGTACTTC.

This clonotype was picked up many times. This may be a read error, as it is one base from a much larger clone. The chain recombines TRBV7-9 with TRBJ1-1; the match to TRBD1 covers 8 bases. Trimming cost V 4 bases and J 0 bases; bases outside gene matches: 1. In germline, CDR1 is SEHNR, CDR2 FQNEAQ (reference sequence). The CDR3 loop spans 14 amino acids. For the CDR3, the DNA is TGTGCCAGCAGCTCGGGACAGGTGAACACTGAAGCTTTCTTT. Its protein product is CASSSGQVNTEAFF.

As for this clonotype: The germline gene is not matched at one end of the junction; a read error may be the cause. The rearrangement links TRBV12-3 or TRBV12-4 to TRBJ2-2, with D possibly being TRBD1 (6 bases). The CDR3 extends over 15 amino acids. CDR3 amino acids: CASSRQALDTGELCF. The CDR3 DNA reads TGTGCCAGCAGTCGACAGGCCCTGGACACCGGGGAGCTGTGTTTT.

This clonotype was recorded many times. The rearrangement uses TRBV19 and TRBJ1-5, with D hard to call. Germline CDR1 and CDR2: LNHDA and SQIVND (reference sequence). V lost 2 bases and J 4 bases, leaving 9 bases between the germline ends. The CDR3 totals 14 residues. The CDR3 here is CASSITAQNQPQHF. The CDR3 coding sequence is TGTGCCAGTAGTATAACAGCGCAAAATCAGCCCCAGCATTTT.

This clonotype was seen more than once but under ten times. The gene calls are TRBV20-1 and TRBJ2-5, with 11 bases identical to TRBD2. After removal of 4 bases from V and 0 bases from J, the junction contained 16 bases not matched to a gene. The germline gives CDR1 DFQATT, CDR2 SNEGSKA (reference sequence). The CDR3 has 19 amino acids. The CDR3 loop is CSAKSVVLAGALNQETQYF. The CDR3 DNA follows: TGCAGTGCTAAAAGTGTAGTACTAGCGGGAGCACTAAACCAAGAGACCCAGTACTTC.